The 23 T cell receptor beta chains listed next were all sequenced from one sample in a study of cytomegalovirus exposure and HLA in healthy donors. Generated by immunoSEQ multiplex PCR, the TCRdb table keeps only in-frame clones and is missing some. The data contain about 150,000 clones, about 94% of them singletons. The sequenced material came from PBMCs. These receptors all come from a man younger than 30 in good health and CMV-seropositive.

V is TRBV4-1 and J is TRBJ2-1; 9 bases fit TRBD2. Germline assignment: CDR1 MGHRA and CDR2 YSYEKL. With 5 bases clipped from V and 9 bases from J, the junction kept 11 bases outside the gene matches. The CDR3 covers 15 residues. CDR3 sequence: CASSEIAGAGLEQFF. The CDR3 coding sequence is TGCGCCAGCAGCGAAATAGCGGGAGCGGGGCTTGAGCAGTTCTTC.

The chain couples TRBV6-5 to TRBJ1-5, with unresolved D. The germline gives CDR1 MNHEY, CDR2 SVGAGI. Trimming removed 2 bases from V and 9 bases from J, with 11 bases in between. This CDR3 is built from 13 residues. CDR3 in amino acids: CASSYLRLGPQHF. The CDR3 DNA follows: TGTGCCAGCAGTTACCTACGCCTCGGGCCCCAGCATTTT.

The chain joins TRBV5-1 to TRBJ1-1; possibly TRBD1 for D (5 bases). Trimming took 4 bases from V and 0 from J, leaving 10 bases between them. In germline, CDR1 is SGHRS, CDR2 YFSETQ. The CDR3 has 14 amino acids. The DNA of the CDR3 is TGCGCCAGCAGCGTGACAGCCGTGAACACTGAAGCTTTCTTT. Translating it yields CASSVTAVNTEAFF.

This chain joins TRBV11-2 and TRBJ2-1; 9 bases line up with TRBD1. The CDR3 is 16 residues long. Germline values: CDR1 SGHAT, CDR2 FQNNGV. V shed 8 bases and J 2 bases; nucleotides not matched to a gene: 10. For the CDR3, the DNA is TGTGCCAGCCACGGAACCGGGACAGGGACCTACAATGAGCAGTTCTTC. Its protein product is CASHGTGTGTYNEQFF.

The chain combines TRBV5-1 with TRBJ2-2; TRBD2 aligns across 8 bases. Germline V gene lookup returns CDR1 SGHRS and CDR2 YFSETQ. V dropped 1 base and J dropped 6; count of bases not matched to a gene: 2. The length of the CDR3 is 14 residues. The CDR3 loop is CASSLTSGAGELFF. The CDR3 DNA reads as TGCGCCAGCAGCTTGACTAGCGGTGCCGGGGAGCTGTTTTTT.

The chain combines TRBV10-3 with TRBJ1-2; 8 bases are shared with TRBD1. J lost 5 bases, V lost 0 bases, and 11 bases had no gene match. Germline CDR1 is ENHRY and CDR2 is SYGVKD. CDR3 length: 17 amino acids. CDR3 DNA: TGTGCCATCAGTGAGTCGGTAATGCAGGGGGCGCATTATGGCTACACCTTC. Amino acid sequence: CAISESVMQGAHYGYTF.

The V call is TRBV2, the J call TRBJ2-1, with 9 positions matching TRBD2. The germline V gene encodes CDR1 SNHLY and CDR2 FYNNEI. The CDR3 length is 14 residues. With V trimmed by 3 bases and J by 10 bases, 7 bases remained unmatched. CDR3 loop: CASSDSGRDDEQFF. CDR3 nucleotides: TGTGCCAGCAGTGATAGCGGGAGAGATGACGAGCAGTTCTTC.

The V call is TRBV28, the J call TRBJ1-6; a weak D match, TRBD1 (5 bases). The V end was cut by 6 bases, the J end by 9 bases, with 12 bases between. From germline, CDR1 is MDHEN and CDR2 SYDVKM. The CDR3 is 13 residues long. This CDR3 is CASRGRDSSPLHF. The CDR3 DNA follows: TGTGCCAGCAGAGGCAGGGATAGTTCACCCCTCCACTTT.

The chain is built from TRBV10-3 and TRBJ2-7; 11 positions agree with TRBD2. The V gene's germline CDR1 is ENHRY and CDR2 SYGVKD. The CDR3 length is 16 residues. Trimming removed 5 bases from V and 7 bases from J; junction bases left unmatched: 13. In DNA, the CDR3 is TGTGCCATCAGTATCCGCATAGCGGGAGGGCCTAGGGAGCAGTACTTC. It codes for CAISIRIAGGPREQYF.

This rearrangement joins TRBV10-3 to TRBJ2-7, with D perhaps matching TRBD1 (6 bases). The germline V gene has CDR1 ENHRY and CDR2 SYGVKD. The V end was cut by 4 bases, the J end by 1 base, with 8 bases between. The CDR3 sequence is 13 residues long. This CDR3 is CAISVQGSYEQYF. The CDR3 DNA follows: TGTGCCATCAGTGTACAGGGTTCCTACGAGCAGTACTTC.

The rearrangement links TRBV4-1 to TRBJ2-7; no definite D call. The V gene's germline CDR1 is MGHRA and CDR2 YSYEKL. With 4 bases removed from V and 0 bases from J, the gap between germline ends came to 10 bases. CDR3 length: 14 amino acids. The CDR3, as DNA: TGCGCCAGCAGCCCCACCCCGGGCTCCTACGAGCAGTACTTC. Its protein product is CASSPTPGSYEQYF.

The chain joins TRBV4-1 to TRBJ1-3; D is ambiguous. The germline V gene encodes CDR1 MGHRA and CDR2 YSYEKL. The ends were cut back, 1 base at V and 3 bases at J, with 13 bases in the middle. The CDR3 is 16 residues long. The CDR3 region is CASSQGPRVGGNTIYF. Written as DNA, the CDR3 is TGCGCCAGCAGCCAAGGACCCCGGGTGGGTGGAAACACCATATATTTT.

CDR3 residues: CASSEQGRNDYGYTF. DNA of the CDR3: TGTGCCAGCAGTGAACAGGGGAGAAATGACTATGGCTACACCTTC. The chain combines TRBV28 with TRBJ1-2, with 7 bases aligning to TRBD1. This CDR3 is built from 15 residues. Germline V lookup: CDR1 MDHEN, CDR2 SYDVKM. V lost 5 bases and J lost 3; bases outside the gene matches: 9.

This clone is a singleton in its sample. The V gene is TRBV30, the J gene TRBJ1-1; 11 bases are shared with TRBD1. This CDR3 is built from 15 residues. CDR1 and CDR2 from the germline V gene are GTSNPN and SVGIG (reference sequence). V trimming: 3 bases; J trimming: 4 bases; junction bases outside the gene matches: 7. This chain's CDR3 is CAWSQVGTGGTEAFF. The DNA for the CDR3 is TGTGCCTGGAGCCAGGTGGGGACAGGGGGCACTGAAGCTTTCTTT.

The CDR3 spells CASSPDSRVEQFF. CDR3 DNA: TGCGCCAGCAGCCCGGACTCCCGGGTTGAGCAGTTCTTC. This sequence joins TRBV4-1 and TRBJ2-1; D possibly corresponds to TRBD2 (5 bases). Germline CDR1 reads MGHRA; CDR2 reads YSYEKL. The CDR3 is 13 residues long. V lost 4 bases, J lost 9 bases, and 13 bases lay in between.

This sequence joins TRBV27 and TRBJ2-1; D possibly corresponds to TRBD2 (5 bases). Between the trimmed V and J ends, which lost 4 bases and 1 base, there was a span of 11 bases. The CDR3 extends over 15 amino acids. Per germline, CDR1 MNHEY and CDR2 SMNVEV (reference sequence). The CDR3: CASSYIGGSYNEQFF. The CDR3 nucleotides read TGTGCCAGCAGTTATATAGGCGGGTCCTACAATGAGCAGTTCTTC.

The chain couples TRBV5-4 to TRBJ2-5, with 7 bases matching TRBD1. The V segment lost 5 bases and the J segment 4 bases; nucleotides outside the gene matches: 8. The V gene's germline CDR1 is SGHNT and CDR2 YYREEE (reference sequence). The CDR3 totals 14 residues. CDR3 residues: CASSFTGDTETQYF. CDR3 coding DNA: TGTGCCAGCAGTTTTACAGGGGATACAGAGACCCAGTACTTC.

In DNA form, the CDR3 reads TGTGCCAGCAGTCCACCACCGGGACAGGGGAATTACGAGCAGTACTTC. It translates to CASSPPPGQGNYEQYF. This chain joins TRBV28 and TRBJ2-7; TRBD1 matches at 10 bases. The CDR3 consists of 16 residues. After removal of 5 bases from V and 4 bases from J, the junction contained 11 bases not matched to a gene. Germline V gene data show CDR1 as MDHEN and CDR2 as SYDVKM.

The rearrangement links TRBV5-1 to TRBJ2-7; the match to TRBD1 covers 10 bases. J gave up 5 bases and V 6 bases, and 8 bases lay outside the gene matches. The CDR3 runs to 14 residues. CDR1 and CDR2 (germline): SGHRS, YFSETQ. The CDR3 reads CASTLGQGNDEQYF. CDR3 DNA sequence: TGCGCCAGCACCCTGGGACAGGGGAACGACGAGCAGTACTTC.

This rearrangement joins TRBV5-1 to TRBJ2-7, with 8 positions matching TRBD2. V lost 1 base to trimming and J lost 5 bases; unmatched junction nucleotides: 8. The CDR3 runs to 15 residues. Germline-derived CDR1 and CDR2 are SGHRS and YFSETQ. The CDR3: CASSLFSGSIDEQYF. The CDR3 DNA follows: TGCGCCAGCAGCTTGTTCAGCGGGAGTATCGACGAGCAGTACTTC.

V usage is TRBV9 and J usage is TRBJ1-2; no clear D gene. The CDR3 runs to 17 residues. Trimming took off 3 bases at V and 1 base at J, with 19 bases between the two ends. CDR1 is SGDLS, CDR2 YYNGEE, per germline. This CDR3 is CASSDYDHNRGNYGYTF. For the CDR3, the DNA is TGTGCCAGCAGCGACTATGACCATAACCGGGGTAACTATGGCTACACCTTC.

The rearrangement uses TRBV5-1 and TRBJ2-5; possibly TRBD2 for D (6 bases). The CDR3 has 16 residues. Germline assignment: CDR1 SGHRS and CDR2 YFSETQ. The V end was cut by 4 bases, the J end by 2 bases, with 18 bases between. The CDR3 region is CASSPGGSALQETQYF. CDR3 coding DNA: TGCGCCAGCAGCCCTGGGGGGAGCGCCTTACAAGAGACCCAGTACTTC. Looking up the rest from reference TRBV5-1 and TRBJ2-5 gives the full variable domain: KAGVTQTPRYLIKTRGQQVTLSCSPISGHRSVSWYQQTPGQGLQFLFEYFSETQRNKGNFPGRFSGRQFSNSRSEMNVSTLELGDSALYLCASSPGGSALQETQYFGPGTRLLVL.

The chain couples TRBV28 to TRBJ2-3; D is perhaps TRBD2 (6 bases). This CDR3 is built from 16 residues. Trimming left V 6 bases short and J 2 bases short, with 18 bases between. CDR1 and CDR2 (germline): MDHEN, SYDVKM. The CDR3 DNA reads as TGTGCCAGCAGACCCTCTGGAGGGAGGTTCACAGATACGCAGTATTTT. Its translation: CASRPSGGRFTDTQYF.